A single sample gave rise to the 4 T cell receptor beta chains below, sequenced in a study of T cells in localized non-small cell lung cancer. Clones were read by immunoSEQ multiplex PCR, and TCRdb kept only the in-frame ones, dropping some. Altogether 23,000 or so clones are present, 70% to 90% being singletons, with the ten largest covering 5% to 6.5%. The sequencing here drew on peripheral blood, taken before any cancer treatment. The source is a male donor older than 55 with stage II squamous cell lung carcinoma.

V usage is TRBV9 and J usage is TRBJ1-1; the D gene is possibly TRBD1 (5 bases). The germline V gene encodes CDR1 SGDLS and CDR2 YYNGEE. The V end was cut by 3 bases, the J end by 1 base, with 10 bases between. The CDR3 length is 14 residues. CDR3 region: CASSDGTANTEAFF. The CDR3 DNA is TGTGCCAGCAGCGATGGGACGGCGAACACTGAAGCTTTCTTT.

The V gene is TRBV7-6, the J gene TRBJ2-7, with no clear D. Trimming took off 4 bases at V and 0 bases at J, with 16 bases between the two ends. The CDR3 contains 16 residues. Germline CDR1 is SGHVS and CDR2 is FNYEAQ. CDR3 DNA: TGTGCCAGCAGCTCCCCTGGTAATGTTGTCTCCTACGAGCAGTACTTC. It codes for CASSSPGNVVSYEQYF.

This chain's CDR3 is CASMEQPNRPQHF. The CDR3 region has the DNA TGTGCCAGTATGGAACAGCCTAATCGACCCCAGCATTTT. The rearrangement uses TRBV19 and TRBJ1-5; D is unclear. The ends were cut back, 7 bases at V and 10 bases at J, with 17 bases in the middle. Per the germline V gene, CDR1 is LNHDA and CDR2 is SQIVND (reference sequence). CDR3 length: 13 amino acids.

The V gene is TRBV7-2, the J gene TRBJ1-2; D gene uncertain. Between the trimmed V and J ends, which lost 1 base and 3 bases, there was a span of 9 bases. In germline, CDR1 is SGHTA, CDR2 FQGNSA. This CDR3 is built from 14 residues. Here the CDR3 reads CASSLVEVDYGYTF. The CDR3 bases are TGTGCCAGCAGCTTAGTCGAGGTAGACTATGGCTACACCTTC.